Listed here is a single T cell receptor beta chain. Its antigen is still unknown. Researchers took blood at baseline, on cycle 4 day 1, and on cycle 7 day 1. This sample was taken from a study of OX40 agonist ivuxolimab in advanced cancers. Study details: Clinicians treated patients with ivuxolimab, an agonistic anti-OX40 (CD134) antibody. Broader study findings: Partial responders receiving 0.1-3.0 mg/kg showed among the lowest clonal expansion.

The CDR3 loop spans 17 amino acids. Germline loops: CDR1 SGHTA, CDR2 FQGNSA. After removal of 5 bases from V and 5 bases from J, the junction contained 12 bases not matched to a gene. Repertoires were generated with immunoSEQ multiplex PCR, while TCRdb's copy carries only in-frame clones and drops some. The profile shows under 200,000 clones, roughly 94% of them singletons. The clonotype was recovered from an adult with an advanced solid tumor such as melanoma, head and neck, liver or kidney cancer. This sequence joins TRBV7-2 and TRBJ2-2; the match to TRBD2 covers 9 bases. This specimen consisted of CD4+ or CD8+ T cells sorted from blood, obtained in a trial of the OX40 agonist ivuxolimab. CDR3: CASSRRGGRAQTGELFF. Written as DNA, the CDR3 is TGTGCCAGCAGCCGGCGGGGCGGGAGGGCACAGACCGGGGAGCTGTTTTTT.